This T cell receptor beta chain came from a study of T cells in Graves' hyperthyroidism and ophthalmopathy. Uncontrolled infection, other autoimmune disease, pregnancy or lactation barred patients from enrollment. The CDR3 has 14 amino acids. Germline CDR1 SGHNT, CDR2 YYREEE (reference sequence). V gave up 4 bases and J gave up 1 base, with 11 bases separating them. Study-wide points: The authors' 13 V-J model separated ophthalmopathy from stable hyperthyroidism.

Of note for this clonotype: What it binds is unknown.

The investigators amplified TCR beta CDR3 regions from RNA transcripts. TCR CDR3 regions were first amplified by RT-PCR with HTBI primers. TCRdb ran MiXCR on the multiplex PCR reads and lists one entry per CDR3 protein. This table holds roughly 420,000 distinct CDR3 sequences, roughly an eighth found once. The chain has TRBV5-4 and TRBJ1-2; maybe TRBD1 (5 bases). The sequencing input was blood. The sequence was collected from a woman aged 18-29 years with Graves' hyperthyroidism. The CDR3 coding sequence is TGTGCCAGCAGCAGCGACAGCTTTAACTATGGCTACACCTTC. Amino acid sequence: CASSSDSFNYGYTF.